This record covers a single T cell receptor beta chain. The data were taken from a study of beta chain features in type 1 diabetes. The whole isolated RNA underwent reverse transcription, so sequencing captured expressed TCRB transcripts. Using immunoSEQ multiplex PCR, the repertoire was profiled, and TCRdb retains in-frame clones only, with some absent. The sample shows about 40,000 clones, around 45% of them seen only once. The CDR3 contains 15 residues. Germline lookup yields CDR1 SGHTA and CDR2 FQGNSA. V was cut by 5 bases and J by 8 bases, with 21 bases left in between. Sequenced: central memory CD4+ T cells from blood. The receptor's source is a woman in her late teens or twenties in good health. The gene calls are TRBV7-2 and TRBJ1-2; maybe TRBD1 (6 bases). The CDR3 sequence: CASSPDSLLVRGYTF. DNA of the CDR3: TGTGCCAGCAGCCCGGACAGTCTTCTTGTGCGAGGCTACACCTTC.